This T cell receptor beta chain stems from a study of T cell changes during pregnancy in multiple sclerosis (dated by TCRdb to between 2019 and 2020). As for the study more broadly: Changes in the T cell repertoire over the course of pregnancy were examined in this study in women with multiple sclerosis.

The germline V gene (reference sequence) gives CDR1 as MNHEY and CDR2 as SMNVEV. Relative to germline, V is 5 bases shorter and J is 6 bases shorter, with 7 bases between their ends. The CDR3 holds 12 amino acids from the cysteine to the phenylalanine. The retained sequence is limited to the CDR3, 36 bases, with the frame set at the first base. In the case of this clone: Its recognized antigen is unknown. Base qualities are missing; no much larger clone stands one base away.

The protocol used for the library was the immunoSEQ multiplex PCR assay. Drawn from immuneACCESS, this table holds only the in-frame rearrangements with V and J called that TCRdb kept. Clones are partly lost; checked studies trace under half to an unresolved V gene and leave the rest unexplained. The sample yields 65,000 to 70,000 clones; 92% were counted once. Together, the top ten hold 1.5% to 2.5% of the sample. This receptor chain uses TRBV27 and TRBJ2-2, with an unclear D gene assignment. This sequence originates from a female donor in good health, enrolled as a control in a pregnancy study. Here the sequenced sample was peripheral blood, taken in the third trimester of pregnancy. The base sequence is TGTGCCAGCAGTCTCTCCCCCGGGGAGCTGTTTTTT. Its product reads: CASSLSPGELFF.